One and the same sample provided the 29 T cell receptor beta chains below, sequenced in a study of CD8+ T cells in alopecia areata. The treatment here: oral pan-JAK inhibitor, 5-10 mg twice daily. Extracted RNA was reverse transcribed, and the resulting cDNA served as sequencing template. Repertoires were generated with immunoSEQ multiplex PCR, while TCRdb's copy carries only in-frame clones and drops some. The data contain more than 150,000 clones, roughly three fifths of them singletons. The sample here was CD8+ T cells sorted from blood, taken at week 24, from a patient treated with tofacitinib. The receptors were gathered from a human donor with alopecia areata.

The chain is built from TRBV5-1 and TRBJ2-7; tentatively, D is TRBD2 (6 bases). Germline V gives CDR1 SGHRS, CDR2 YFSETQ. Between the trimmed V and J ends, which lost 4 bases and 1 base, there was a span of 12 bases. CDR3 length equals 14 residues. The CDR3 DNA reads as TGCGCCAGCAGCCGCTGGGACTTATCCTACGAGCAGTACTTC. It specifies CASSRWDLSYEQYF.

The chain couples TRBV27 to TRBJ1-1, with D unresolved. Trimming pared 0 bases from V and 5 bases from J, leaving 13 bases between. Germline V CDR1 and CDR2: MNHEY, SMNVEV (reference sequence). The CDR3 covers 15 residues. The DNA of the CDR3 is TGTGCCAGCAGTTTATCGGTGCCAGGAAAGACTGAAGCTTTCTTT. Amino acid sequence: CASSLSVPGKTEAFF.

V and J are TRBV2 and TRBJ1-4; D is possibly TRBD1 (5 bases). The V and J ends lost 6 bases and 4 bases respectively, with 6 bases between them. This CDR3 spans 12 amino acids. Germline V gene sequence: CDR1 SNHLY, CDR2 FYNNEI. CDR3 nucleotide sequence: TGTGCCAGCAGGGGGCTTAATGAAAAACTGTTTTTT. Its protein is CASRGLNEKLFF.

The chain is built from TRBV6-6 and TRBJ2-7; 9 bases line up with TRBD1. The CDR3 is 13 amino acids. V dropped 2 bases and J dropped 6; count of bases not matched to a gene: 2. Germline CDR1 and CDR2: MNHNY and SVGAGI (reference sequence). The CDR3 reads CASSYRTGVEQYF. The CDR3 nucleotides are TGTGCCAGCAGTTACCGGACAGGGGTCGAGCAGTACTTC.

This rearrangement joins TRBV4-1 to TRBJ2-1; 7 bases fit TRBD2. Trimming took 2 bases from V and 10 from J; bases not matched to a gene: 2. Germline V gives CDR1 MGHRA, CDR2 YSYEKL. This CDR3 is built from 12 residues. DNA of the CDR3: TGCGCCAGCAGCCAACTTAGCGGGGAGCAGTTCTTC. Amino acids: CASSQLSGEQFF.

The chain carries TRBV2 and TRBJ1-3; D not certain. CDR3 length: 11 amino acids. CDR1 is SNHLY and CDR2 is FYNNEI in the germline V gene. Trimming shortened V by 4 bases and J by 7 bases, and 5 bases separated the two germline ends. Here the CDR3 reads CASSGRNTIYF. The CDR3, as DNA: TGTGCCAGCAGTGGAAGGAACACCATATATTTT.

The V gene is TRBV5-8, the J gene TRBJ1-1; D gene uncertain. This CDR3 is 13 amino acids long. V lost 5 bases to trimming and J lost 1 base, with 9 bases between them. The germline V gene encodes CDR1 SGHTS and CDR2 YDEGEE. CDR3 in DNA: TGTGCCAGCAGACCGGCTTGGAACACTGAAGCTTTCTTT. Protein product: CASRPAWNTEAFF.

The CDR3 sequence is CASSVGASTGELFF. For the CDR3, the DNA is TGTGCCAGCAGTGTAGGTGCGAGCACCGGGGAGCTGTTTTTT. This chain connects TRBV25-1 to TRBJ2-2; no clear D gene. Trimming took 4 bases from V and 4 from J, leaving 10 bases between them. Germline loops: CDR1 MGHDK, CDR2 SYGVNS. The CDR3 has 14 amino acids.

The CDR3 region is CASRRTGWGYYGYTF. Here the CDR3 DNA reads TGTGCCAGCAGAAGGACAGGGTGGGGCTACTATGGCTACACCTTC. The chain uses TRBV6-5 and TRBJ1-2; 8 nucleotides align to TRBD1. From germline, CDR1 is MNHEY and CDR2 SVGAGI. The J segment lost 3 bases and the V segment lost 6 bases, leaving 9 bases of the junction unmatched. The CDR3 is made up of 15 amino acids.

The chain links TRBV9 to TRBJ2-7; D call uncertain. This CDR3 spans 15 amino acids. V lost 0 bases, J lost 3 bases, and 13 bases lay in between. Germline-derived CDR1 and CDR2 are SGDLS and YYNGEE. The CDR3 here is CASSVGDSQFYEQYF. CDR3 in DNA: TGTGCCAGCAGCGTAGGAGACTCCCAGTTCTACGAGCAGTACTTC.

The J gene is TRBJ2-3, the V gene TRBV9, with 8 bases lining up with TRBD2. Trimming at V came to 4 bases and at J to 2 bases, leaving 15 bases not matched to a gene. Germline V gives CDR1 SGDLS, CDR2 YYNGEE. CDR3 length: 18 amino acids. The CDR3 reads CASSYSPYAGGPTDTQYF. Written as DNA, the CDR3 is TGTGCCAGCAGCTACTCCCCCTACGCGGGGGGCCCCACAGATACGCAGTATTTT.

The chain links TRBV5-1 to TRBJ2-1; D is uncertain. The germline V gene encodes CDR1 SGHRS and CDR2 YFSETQ. The V and J ends lost 1 base and 1 base respectively, with 9 bases between them. This CDR3 is built from 15 residues. The CDR3 spells CASSLQAGSYNEQFF. The CDR3 DNA reads as TGCGCCAGCAGCTTGCAGGCCGGTTCCTACAATGAGCAGTTCTTC.

The chain is built from TRBV19 and TRBJ2-3; the D gene is possibly TRBD1 (5 bases). In germline, CDR1 is LNHDA, CDR2 SQIVND (reference sequence). The CDR3 length is 13 residues. V gave up 5 bases and J gave up 2 bases, with 8 bases separating them. The CDR3 DNA reads TGTGCCAGTAGTGGGGCATCCACAGATACGCAGTATTTT. Its translation is CASSGASTDTQYF.

The J gene is TRBJ2-4, the V gene TRBV13, with a weak D call TRBD2 (7 bases). V was trimmed by 8 bases and J by 1 base, leaving 12 bases between them. This CDR3 spans 14 amino acids. The V gene's germline CDR1 is PRHDT and CDR2 FYEKMQ (reference sequence). CDR3 amino acids: CASRGGSAKNIQYF. The DNA of the CDR3 is TGTGCCAGCCGCGGGGGCTCGGCCAAAAACATTCAGTACTTC.

This clone has only a few counts. The rearrangement uses TRBV13 and TRBJ2-7; a possible D gene is TRBD1 (5 bases). The length of the CDR3 is 15 residues. Per the germline V gene, CDR1 is PRHDT and CDR2 is FYEKMQ (reference sequence). Trimming shortened V by 5 bases and J by 2 bases, and 16 bases separated the two germline ends. CDR3 protein: CASSPWGQRTYEQYF. CDR3 sequence (DNA): TGTGCCAGCAGCCCATGGGGCCAACGGACCTACGAGCAGTACTTC.

This clone was observed a few times. The rearrangement uses TRBV29-1 and TRBJ2-2, with D uncertain. Trimming took off 4 bases at V and 2 bases at J, with 5 bases between the two ends. The CDR3 length is 12 residues. Germline-derived CDR1 and CDR2 are SQVTM and ANQGSEA. The CDR3 loop reads CSVARNTGELFF. The CDR3 DNA is TGCAGCGTTGCTAGAAACACCGGGGAGCTGTTTTTT.

The chain combines TRBV6-5 with TRBJ2-5; D remains ambiguous. In germline, CDR1 is MNHEY, CDR2 SVGAGI. This CDR3 has 15 amino acids. Deletions cut 0 bases from V and 5 bases from J, with 13 bases between. CDR3 nucleotides: TGTGCCAGCAGTTACTCGAATGGGTACGCGGAGACCCAGTACTTC. The encoded protein is CASSYSNGYAETQYF.

This clone appeared a few times. The rearrangement uses TRBV29-1 and TRBJ2-2; 10 bases agree with TRBD1. This CDR3 spans 14 amino acids. Germline values: CDR1 SQVTM, CDR2 ANQGSEA. The ends lost 3 bases at V and 8 bases at J; junction bases unmatched: 6. The CDR3 loop is CSVDWDRGSGELFF. The CDR3 coding sequence is TGCAGCGTTGACTGGGACAGGGGAAGTGGGGAGCTGTTTTTT.

The V call is TRBV7-9, the J call TRBJ1-1; possible D gene TRBD1, 5 bases. In germline, CDR1 is SEHNR, CDR2 FQNEAQ (reference sequence). Trimming removed 4 bases from V and 0 bases from J, with 12 bases in between. This CDR3 region has 15 residues. The CDR3 protein is CASSSQQGMNTEAFF. As DNA, the CDR3 is TGTGCCAGCAGCTCCCAGCAGGGTATGAACACTGAAGCTTTCTTT.

This clone came up many times. This chain uses TRBV9 with TRBJ2-1; 9 positions match TRBD2. Germline values: CDR1 SGDLS, CDR2 YYNGEE. This CDR3 has 16 amino acids. The junction had 12 bases not matched to a gene; V was cut back by 3 bases and J by 8 bases. The CDR3 sequence is CASSGQAGGEGHEQFF. Written as DNA, the CDR3 is TGTGCCAGCAGCGGCCAAGCGGGGGGAGAGGGCCATGAGCAGTTCTTC.

The table lists this clone with many counts. The V gene is TRBV2, the J gene TRBJ2-3; no clear D gene. Trimming stripped 4 bases from V and 3 bases from J, with 5 bases between. The CDR3 consists of 12 residues. Germline assignment: CDR1 SNHLY and CDR2 FYNNEI. In DNA, the CDR3 is TGTGCCAGCAGTGCAGCGACAGATACGCAGTATTTT. Encoded protein: CASSAATDTQYF.

The chain couples TRBV7-9 to TRBJ2-5, with D possibly TRBD1 on 5 matching bases. Germline CDR1 is SEHNR and CDR2 is FQNEAQ (reference sequence). V was shortened by 6 bases and J by 5 bases, with 22 bases between the two germline ends. This CDR3 has 16 residues. The CDR3 loop is CASSTRTRVARETQYF. The CDR3 region has the DNA TGTGCCAGCAGTACCCGCACCAGGGTGGCGAGGGAGACCCAGTACTTC.

A few counts support this clone. The rearrangement uses TRBV9 and TRBJ2-1, with TRBD2 matching over 10 bases. The CDR3 is made up of 15 amino acids. J was trimmed by 8 bases and V by 4 bases; bases with no gene match: 9. CDR1 is SGDLS, CDR2 YYNGEE, per germline. The CDR3 coding sequence is TGTGCCAGCAGCTCGAGCGGGGGGGCCGTCTATGAGCAGTTCTTC. Its protein is CASSSSGGAVYEQFF.

This clone was recorded a few times. J is TRBJ1-1 and V is TRBV4-2, with D hard to call. From germline, CDR1 is LGHNA and CDR2 YNFKEQ. There are 16 residues in the CDR3. With 0 bases removed from V and 5 bases from J, the gap between germline ends came to 16 bases. The CDR3 DNA sequence: TGTGCCAGCAGCCAAGAAGGCACAGCGGGCAGTACTGAAGCTTTCTTT. It encodes CASSQEGTAGSTEAFF.

V gene TRBV7-8 combines with J gene TRBJ1-2; perhaps TRBD1 as D (5 bases). CDR1 and CDR2 (germline): SGHVS, FQNEAQ. V was cut by 3 bases and J by 3 bases, with 11 bases left in between. This CDR3 has 14 residues. CDR3 nucleotides: TGTGCCAGCAGCTTTGGGACGGATGACTATGGCTACACCTTC. Protein: CASSFGTDDYGYTF.

This clone was observed a handful of times. V usage is TRBV4-1 and J usage is TRBJ2-2; 11 bases line up with TRBD2. CDR1 and CDR2 (germline): MGHRA, YSYEKL. This CDR3 region has 20 residues. V dropped 3 bases and J dropped 6; count of bases not matched to a gene: 18. The CDR3 nucleotides read TGCGCCAGCAGCCATTTTCCCTATGCGGTTCTTAGCGGGGGGGCCGGGGAGCTGTTTTTT. Amino acids: CASSHFPYAVLSGGAGELFF.

This clone was recorded once. This chain connects TRBV6-5 to TRBJ1-2; 7 nucleotides line up with TRBD1. The length of the CDR3 is 15 residues. The V and J ends lost 6 bases and 6 bases, in that order; junction bases with no gene match: 13. Germline lookup yields CDR1 MNHEY and CDR2 SVGAGI. DNA of the CDR3: TGTGCCAGCAGAGACGACAGGTGGCAGGGGGATGGCTACACCTTC. Amino acids: CASRDDRWQGDGYTF.

The sample holds a few counts of this clone. The V call is TRBV30, the J call TRBJ1-2, with 11 bases fitting TRBD1. Trimming cost V 3 bases and J 6 bases; bases outside gene matches: 6. The CDR3 covers 14 residues. Germline V gives CDR1 GTSNPN, CDR2 SVGIG (reference sequence). CDR3 amino acids: CAWSPGQGANGYTF. CDR3 nucleotide sequence: TGTGCCTGGAGCCCCGGACAGGGGGCTAATGGCTACACCTTC.

The chain joins TRBV25-1 to TRBJ1-1, with D perhaps matching TRBD1 (5 bases). The V gene's germline CDR1 is MGHDK and CDR2 SYGVNS. CDR3 length: 11 amino acids. Trimming took 7 bases from V and 8 from J, leaving 11 bases between them. The CDR3 DNA reads TGTGCCAGCAATCAGGGAGGGGAAGCTTTCTTT. Its protein product is CASNQGGEAFF.